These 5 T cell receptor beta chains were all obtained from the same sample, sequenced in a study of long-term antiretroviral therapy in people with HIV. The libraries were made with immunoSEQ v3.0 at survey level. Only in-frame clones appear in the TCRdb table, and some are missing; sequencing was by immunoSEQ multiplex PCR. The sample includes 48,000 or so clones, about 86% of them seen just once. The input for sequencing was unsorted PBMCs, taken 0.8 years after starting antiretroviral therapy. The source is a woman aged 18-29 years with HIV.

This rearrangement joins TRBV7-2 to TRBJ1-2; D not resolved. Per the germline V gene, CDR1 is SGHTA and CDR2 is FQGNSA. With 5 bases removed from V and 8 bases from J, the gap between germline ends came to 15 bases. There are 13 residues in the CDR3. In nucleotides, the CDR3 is TGTGCCAGCAGCCCCCCGACGGATGGAGGCTACACCTTC. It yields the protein CASSPPTDGGYTF.

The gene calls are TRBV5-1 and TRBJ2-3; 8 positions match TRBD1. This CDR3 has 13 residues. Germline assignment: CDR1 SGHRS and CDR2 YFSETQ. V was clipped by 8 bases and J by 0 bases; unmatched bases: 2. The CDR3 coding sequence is TGCGCCAGTTGGACAGGGAGCACAGATACGCAGTATTTT. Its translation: CASWTGSTDTQYF.

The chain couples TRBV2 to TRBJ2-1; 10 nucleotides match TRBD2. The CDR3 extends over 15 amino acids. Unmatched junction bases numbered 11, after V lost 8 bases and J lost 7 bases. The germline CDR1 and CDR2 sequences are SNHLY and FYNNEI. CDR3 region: CASAALAGVGNEQFF. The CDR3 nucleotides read TGTGCCAGCGCGGCTCTAGCGGGAGTCGGGAATGAGCAGTTCTTC.

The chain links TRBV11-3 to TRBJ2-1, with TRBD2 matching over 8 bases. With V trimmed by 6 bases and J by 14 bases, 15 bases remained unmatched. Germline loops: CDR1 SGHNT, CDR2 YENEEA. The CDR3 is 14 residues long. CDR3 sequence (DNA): TGTGCCAGCAGAAAGTTTAGCCAGCGGGGGTGGGAGTTCTTC. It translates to CASRKFSQRGWEFF.

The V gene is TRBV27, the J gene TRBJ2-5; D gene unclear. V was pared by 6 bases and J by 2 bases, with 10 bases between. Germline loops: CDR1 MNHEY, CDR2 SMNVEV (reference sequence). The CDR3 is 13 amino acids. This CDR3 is CASRLTGQETQYF. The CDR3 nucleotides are TGTGCCAGCAGGTTGACTGGACAAGAGACCCAGTACTTC.